Below, 17 T cell receptor beta chains from the same sample are listed, as sequenced in a study of preoperative IRX-2 immunotherapy in early breast cancer. Using immunoSEQ multiplex PCR, the repertoire was profiled, and TCRdb retains in-frame clones only, with some absent. The sample has about 29,000 clones; roughly 89% are singletons. Regarding treatment: preoperative locoregional IRX-2 cytokine immunotherapy. This specimen was taken from a patient treated with IRX-2 immunotherapy. Source of these receptors: a human donor with breast cancer.

The gene calls are TRBV7-2 and TRBJ1-6; the D gene is possibly TRBD1 (5 bases). The germline V gene encodes CDR1 SGHTA and CDR2 FQGNSA. The ends were cut back, 4 bases at V and 6 bases at J, with 13 bases in the middle. The CDR3 loop spans 15 amino acids. The CDR3 DNA is TGTGCCAGCAGCTCCACTGGGGCGACTAATTCACCCCTCCACTTT. Its protein is CASSSTGATNSPLHF.

This chain joins TRBV6-5 and TRBJ1-1; D might be TRBD1 (5 bases). Germline loops: CDR1 MNHEY, CDR2 SVGAGI. The V gene lost 0 bases and the J gene lost 6 bases, with 11 bases spanning the gap. The CDR3 length is 14 residues. CDR3 sequence (DNA): TGTGCCAGCAGTTACTCGCAGGGTTCTCCTGAAGCTTTCTTT. Translated: CASSYSQGSPEAFF.

This clone was counted only a few times. V usage is TRBV5-4 and J usage is TRBJ2-5; D is unclear. The germline gives CDR1 SGHNT, CDR2 YYREEE (reference sequence). V was shortened by 1 base and J by 1 base, with 5 bases between the two germline ends. The CDR3 runs to 13 residues. CDR3 protein: CASSLLSQETQYF. CDR3 bases: TGTGCCAGCAGCTTGCTGAGCCAAGAGACCCAGTACTTC. Drawing the rest from reference TRBV5-4 and TRBJ2-5, the complete variable domain is ETGVTQSPTHLIKTRGQQVTLRCSSQSGHNTVSWYQQALGQGPQFIFQYYREEENGRGNFPPRFSGLQFPNYSSELNVNALELDDSALYLCASSLLSQETQYFGPGTRLLVL.

The chain employs TRBV7-7 and TRBJ2-5, with 12 bases that match TRBD2. V lost 5 bases, J lost 5 bases, and 12 bases stayed unmatched. Per germline, CDR1 SSHAT and CDR2 FNYEAQ (reference sequence). This CDR3 is 17 amino acids long. For the CDR3, the DNA is TGTGCCAGCAGCCCCCATCTAGCGGGGGGGGCCAGGGAGACCCAGTACTTC. It yields the protein CASSPHLAGGARETQYF.

By frequency in the sample, this clone is medium-sized. This chain connects TRBV13 to TRBJ1-1, with 8 bases that match TRBD1. The CDR3 sequence is 15 residues long. Germline CDR1 reads PRHDT; CDR2 reads FYEKMQ (reference sequence). With 4 bases clipped from V and 2 bases from J, the junction kept 6 bases outside the gene matches. In nucleotides, the CDR3 is TGTGCCAGCAGCTCAATACAGGGGGGCAACACTGAAGCTTTCTTT. Its protein is CASSSIQGGNTEAFF.

This rearrangement joins TRBV6-6 to TRBJ2-7; 7 bases align to TRBD1. There are 14 residues in the CDR3. In germline, CDR1 is MNHNY, CDR2 SVGAGI (reference sequence). Trimming at V came to 6 bases and at J to 1 base, leaving 6 bases not matched to a gene. The CDR3 spells CASSFPGQSYEQYF. CDR3 nucleotide sequence: TGTGCCAGCAGCTTTCCGGGACAGTCCTACGAGCAGTACTTC.

This clone has a handful of counts. This chain links TRBV9 with TRBJ2-6, with 7 positions matching TRBD1. CDR1 SGDLS and CDR2 YYNGEE come from the germline V gene. The J segment lost 2 bases and the V segment lost 4 bases, leaving 9 bases of the junction unmatched. The CDR3 has 17 amino acids. The CDR3 here is CASSTRQGRPGANVLTF. For the CDR3, the DNA is TGTGCCAGCAGCACACGACAGGGTAGACCTGGGGCCAACGTCCTGACTTTC.

This chain connects TRBV19 to TRBJ2-7; 8 nucleotides line up with TRBD2. Germline values: CDR1 LNHDA, CDR2 SQIVND (reference sequence). This CDR3 has 14 residues. V gave up 5 bases and J gave up 5 bases; unmatched junction bases: 8. CDR3 DNA: TGTGCCAGTAGTGGTAGCGGGAAAGGGAACGAGCAGTACTTC. Translating gives CASSGSGKGNEQYF.

The chain links TRBV6-5 to TRBJ2-2, with 8 bases lining up with TRBD1. This CDR3 has 13 amino acids. In germline, CDR1 is MNHEY, CDR2 SVGAGI. With 6 bases clipped from V and 5 bases from J, the junction kept 2 bases outside the gene matches. CDR3 bases: TGTGCCAGCAGCGGACAGGGAACCGGGGAGCTGTTTTTT. Its translation is CASSGQGTGELFF.

V gene TRBV4-1 combines with J gene TRBJ2-1, with TRBD2 identical over 8 bases. The CDR3 contains 14 residues. The J segment lost 7 bases and the V segment lost 6 bases, leaving 8 bases of the junction unmatched. CDR1 is MGHRA, CDR2 YSYEKL, per germline. The CDR3 reads CASRASGSGNEQFF. Here the CDR3 DNA reads TGCGCCAGCAGGGCCAGCGGGAGTGGTAATGAGCAGTTCTTC.

The chain combines TRBV6-6 with TRBJ2-1, with D tentatively TRBD1 (6 bases). From germline, CDR1 is MNHNY and CDR2 SVGAGI (reference sequence). V shed 5 bases and J shed 2 bases, with 16 bases lying between them. The CDR3 is made up of 16 amino acids. Here the CDR3 reads CASSRRDTGTYNEQFF. In DNA form, the CDR3 reads TGTGCCAGCAGTCGACGGGACACCGGGACCTACAATGAGCAGTTCTTC.

The gene calls are TRBV6-1 and TRBJ2-3; possibly TRBD1 or TRBD2 for D (5 bases each). Trimming took off 0 bases at V and 1 base at J, with 11 bases between the two ends. CDR1 and CDR2 from the germline V gene are MNHNS and SASEGT. This CDR3 is built from 16 residues. CDR3: CASSEAAGAGTDTQYF. CDR3 DNA sequence: TGTGCCAGCAGTGAAGCGGCCGGGGCGGGCACAGATACGCAGTATTTT.

The V call is TRBV7-2, the J call TRBJ1-5, with D perhaps matching TRBD1 (5 bases). Germline CDR1 SGHTA, CDR2 FQGNSA. V shed 2 bases and J shed 4 bases, with 9 bases lying between them. The CDR3 extends over 14 amino acids. The CDR3 loop is CASSLMRGNQPQHF. CDR3 nucleotide sequence: TGTGCCAGCAGCTTAATGAGGGGTAATCAGCCCCAGCATTTT. Complete variable domain (other parts from reference TRBV7-2 and TRBJ1-5): GAGVSQSPSNKVTEKGKDVELRCDPISGHTALYWYRQSLGQGLEFLIYFQGNSAPDKSGLPSDRFSAERTGGSVSTLTIQRTQQEDSAVYLCASSLMRGNQPQHFGDGTRLSIL.

This chain uses TRBV10-3 with TRBJ2-1; D not certain. This CDR3 spans 15 amino acids. Deletions cut 0 bases from V and 5 bases from J, with 11 bases between. Germline V lookup: CDR1 ENHRY, CDR2 SYGVKD. CDR3 residues: CAISESVIVNNEQFF. For the CDR3, the DNA is TGTGCCATCAGTGAGTCGGTAATAGTAAACAATGAGCAGTTCTTC.

Sample share makes this clone medium-sized. The chain carries TRBV5-4 and TRBJ2-2; no definite D call. The germline V gene has CDR1 SGHNT and CDR2 YYREEE (reference sequence). The germline V and J ends were trimmed by 0 bases and 0 bases, with 9 bases remaining between them. There are 16 residues in the CDR3. The CDR3 DNA reads as TGTGCCAGCAGCTTGGGTTCCAGAGCGAACACCGGGGAGCTGTTTTTT. Amino acids: CASSLGSRANTGELFF.

This chain uses TRBV5-1 with TRBJ2-1; weak D call: TRBD1 (5 bases). There are 15 residues in the CDR3. CDR1 SGHRS and CDR2 YFSETQ come from the germline V gene. V lost 4 bases and J 1 base, leaving 12 bases between the germline ends. CDR3 in amino acids: CASSPQGPSYNEQFF. The CDR3 DNA reads TGCGCCAGCAGCCCTCAGGGCCCTTCCTACAATGAGCAGTTCTTC.

The V gene is TRBV6-1, the J gene TRBJ1-5; D may be TRBD1 (5 bases). The CDR3 length is 14 residues. Trimming cost V 6 bases and J 6 bases, with 15 bases left between them. Germline CDR1 reads MNHNS; CDR2 reads SASEGT. CDR3: CASSPGTAPQPQHF. Here the CDR3 DNA reads TGTGCCAGCAGCCCCGGGACGGCCCCTCAGCCCCAGCATTTT.